The entry below describes one TCR beta chain. The antigen is not known. This entry belongs to a study of cytomegalovirus exposure and HLA in healthy donors. Findings and limits, study-wide: In all likelihood, a cluster of highly shared sequence variants was a sequencing artifact. Published work reported that the classifier diagnosed cytomegalovirus status with high specificity and sensitivity.

The PCR ran on 60 Vbeta and 13 Jbeta primers. This table comes from immunoSEQ multiplex PCR, and its TCRdb copy is limited to in-frame clones, with some not included. The data show under 200,000 clones, about three quarters seen once. Likely unrecorded immune exposures existed in these nominally healthy donors. CDR3 length: 13 residues. In germline, CDR1 is SGHRS, CDR2 YFSETQ. The sequence was collected from a woman aged 40-49 years in good health and CMV-seropositive. The rearrangement links TRBV5-1 to TRBJ2-5, with D possibly matching TRBD1 (5 bases). The end of the DNA aligns better with TRBJ2-7, so the J call may be wrong. The sequencing sample was made of PBMCs. CDR3 in amino acids: CASSLGPGYEQYF. The CDR3 nucleotides are TGCGCCAGCAGCTTGGGTCCAGGGTACGAGCAGTACTTC.